The clone carrying this T cell receptor (beta chain) was seen at least ten times. Antigen: not known. V lost 1 base and J 3 bases, leaving 10 bases between the germline ends. Germline-derived CDR1 and CDR2 are SGHTA and FQGNSA. The CDR3 extends over 15 amino acids. This specimen belongs to a study of identical twins. Study observations and caveats: Fewer insertions were carried by abundant cord blood beta clonotypes, but none was seen in memory repertoires. The conclusions drew on cross-sectional statistical analysis instead of tracking the same donors. Invariant cells of the MAIT and iNKT types might have partly distorted the zero-insertion analyses.

Template switching added a universal primer binding site, and final cDNA carried unique molecular identifiers. Each CDR3 protein gets one entry after TCRdb re-called the 5' RACE reads with MiXCR. In the table there are approximately 140,000 distinct CDR3 sequences, approximately 3.5% of which are singletons. The sequence derives from a man younger than 30 in good health. The specimen sequenced was memory T cells sorted from blood. The V and J genes are TRBV7-2 and TRBJ1-5; D is ambiguous. CDR3 sequence reads: CASSLGPQNNQPQHF. CDR3 in DNA: TGTGCCAGCAGCTTAGGGCCCCAGAACAATCAGCCCCAGCATTTT.